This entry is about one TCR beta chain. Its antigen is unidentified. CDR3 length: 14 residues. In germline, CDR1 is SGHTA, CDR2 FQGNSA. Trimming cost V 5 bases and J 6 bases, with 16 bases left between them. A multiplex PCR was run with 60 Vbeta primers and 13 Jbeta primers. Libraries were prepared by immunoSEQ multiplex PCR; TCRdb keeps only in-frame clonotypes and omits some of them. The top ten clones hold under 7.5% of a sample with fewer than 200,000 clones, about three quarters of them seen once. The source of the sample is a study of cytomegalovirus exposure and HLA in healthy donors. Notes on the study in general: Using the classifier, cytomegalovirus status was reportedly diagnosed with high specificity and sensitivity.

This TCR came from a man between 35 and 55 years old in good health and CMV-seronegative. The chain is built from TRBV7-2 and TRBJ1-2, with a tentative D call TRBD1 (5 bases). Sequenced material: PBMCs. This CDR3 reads CASSQGAFADGYTF. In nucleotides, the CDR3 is TGTGCCAGCAGCCAAGGGGCGTTTGCTGATGGCTACACCTTC.